This entry describes one T cell receptor (beta chain). Its antigen remains undetermined. One base away there is no much larger clone; base qualities are not given. TCRbeta CDR3 regions were amplified from genomic DNA using the immunoSEQ Assay, a bias-controlled multiplex PCR. Per the original workflow: Within the assay, amplification of reference gene primers was used to estimate how many nucleated cells each sample contained. To quantify the absolute abundance of each unique TCRbeta CDR3 rearrangement, sequence reads were collapsed and filtered. Productive Simpson clonality was computed per sample as the square root of Simpson's diversity index over productive rearrangements. TCRdb stores this immuneACCESS table with in-frame sequences only. Part of the clones is absent; in the studies checked, under half of the shortfall reflects unresolved V genes, and no reason is known for the rest. V, J and clone size are taken as reported in that table, and D and trimming were inferred from the DNA itself. The sample yields 53,000 or so clones; 70% to 80% were counted once. Together, the top ten hold about 3% of the sample.

Whole blood was collected in K2EDTA tubes by collaborating institutions according to the institutions' own protocols. For TCRbeta analysis, collaborator samples were shipped as frozen whole blood, as isolated PBMCs, or as DNA extracted from either sample type. The CDR3, cysteine through phenylalanine, is 16 amino acids long. The only DNA kept is the CDR3, 48 bases in frame from the first base. Taken from the germline V gene, the CDR1 and CDR2 loops are WSHSY and SAAADI. For this chain, trimming is 3 bases at the V end and 1 base at the J end, and the number of junction bases without a gene match is 5. The entry originates in a study of blood T cell repertoires in COVID-19 (dated by TCRdb to the early 2020s). Regarding the complete study: Collaborator samples came from the United States, Italy and Spain and covered acute and convalescent phases of COVID-19. Deeply sampled blood TCRbeta repertoires from subjects exposed to, actively infected with, or recovered from COVID-19 were included in the dataset. HLA class I and class II types, where available, came from metadata supplied by the sample provider rather than from assay-based typing. Samples were obtained from the ongoing ImmuneRACE study (first 160 participants) and from over a thousand subjects provided by 6 global collaborators. Nearly every sample came with metadata listing a de-identified subject ID, COVID-19 status, age in years and sex. The prospective study material was composed of cDNA or gDNA derived from T cells, B-cell-depleted T cells, or PBMCs. The repertoires were made available in a free public database intended to serve as a resource for research on the immune response to SARS-CoV-2.

Points the paper makes about the study in general: The amount of clinical and demographic metadata varied by source and participant and was provided uncurated.

The sequencing sample was made of peripheral blood. The TCR was taken from a man aged 60 to 69 with acute or convalescent COVID-19. The V and J segments used are TRBV10-2 and TRBJ1-5, with 8 bases aligning to TRBD1. The bases read TGCGCCAGCAGTGATAAAACAGGGGGAAGCAATCAGCCCCAGCATTTT. It is translated as CASSDKTGGSNQPQHF.